The rows below give T cell receptor beta chains drawn from one sample of a study of response to subunit inactivated influenza vaccine. Each CDR3 protein gets one entry after TCRdb re-called the RT-PCR reads with MiXCR. The data contain about 190,000 distinct CDR3 sequences, approximately 15% of them seen just once; the ten biggest clones take up approximately 24%. The sequencing used CD8+ T cells sorted from PBMCs, collected more than 4 days after vaccination. All receptors come from a man over 45 who received an inactivated influenza vaccine. Each CDR3 is given with its conserved first and last residue. The D gene is left open where the match is weak. A row's size may be missing; if present it is once, few, many or a size class.

cdr3_length j_call d_call clone_size v_call cdr3_nt cdr3_aa
17 TRBJ2-7 TRBD2 few TRBV7-8 TGTGCCAGCAGCACCACCTTGGGACTAGCGGATTCCTACGAGCAGTACTTC CASSTTLGLADSYEQYF
14 TRBJ2-2 . many TRBV24-1 TGTGCCACCAGTATGGTAGGGAGCACCGGGGAGCTGTTTTTT CATSMVGSTGELFF
15 TRBJ2-3 TRBD2 few TRBV28 TGTGCCAGCAGTCCATCTAGCGGGGGGGCAGGTACGCAGTATTTT CASSPSSGGAGTQYF
14 TRBJ2-5 . few TRBV28 TGTGCCAGCAGTTCCCCACGGGAGCAAGAGACCCAGTACTTC CASSSPREQETQYF
11 TRBJ1-2 . . TRBV10-3 TGTGCCATCCTGGAGGGGACCGGCTACACCTTC CAILEGTGYTF
15 TRBJ1-2 TRBD1 . TRBV7-6 TGTGCCAGCAGCTTACAGCCGGGACAGCCCTATGGCTACACCTTC CASSLQPGQPYGYTF
15 TRBJ2-5 TRBD2 . TRBV2 TGTGCCAGCAGTGAAGCGCTCGGGGGGGGCGAGACCCAGTACTTC CASSEALGGGETQYF
17 TRBJ1-4 TRBD1 . TRBV6-5 TGTGCCAGCAGTTACCCCGGACAGGGCACAACTAATGAAAAACTGTTTTTT CASSYPGQGTTNEKLFF
15 TRBJ2-6 . few TRBV7-8 TGTGCCAGCAGCTTCTGGACCTCTGGGGCCAACGTCCTGACTTTC CASSFWTSGANVLTF
14 TRBJ2-5 . . TRBV19 TGTGCCAGTGGTATCGACAGGTTTGGAGAGACCCAGTACTTC CASGIDRFGETQYF
15 TRBJ2-7 . many TRBV4-3 TGCGCCAGCAGCCAAGAGCTAAGCGGCGGATACGAGCAGTACTTC CASSQELSGGYEQYF
14 TRBJ2-7 TRBD1 many TRBV27 TGTGCCAGCAGTCCCGGGACAGGGCCCTACGAGCAGTACTTC CASSPGTGPYEQYF
16 TRBJ2-3 . . TRBV12-3/TRBV12-4 TGTGCCAGCAGTTTTTTAGGCGGACCTCGCACAGATACGCAGTATTTT CASSFLGGPRTDTQYF
16 TRBJ2-1 TRBD2 many TRBV28 TGTGCCAGCAGTTTATTTGCTAGCGGGGGGGCCGGTGAGCAGTTCTTC CASSLFASGGAGEQFF
17 TRBJ2-3 TRBD2 many TRBV4-1 TGCGCCAGCAGCCAAGGGTCTAGCGGGGGGGCGATAGATACGCAGTATTTT CASSQGSSGGAIDTQYF
15 TRBJ2-1 TRBD2 . TRBV7-9 TGTGCCAGCAGCAGAACTAGCGGGGGGTACAATGAGCAGTTCTTC CASSRTSGGYNEQFF
15 TRBJ2-1 TRBD2 . TRBV11-2 TGTGCCAGCAGCAAGGGGACTAGCGGGGGTAATGAGCAGTTCTTC CASSKGTSGGNEQFF
17 TRBJ2-2 . . TRBV28 TGTGCCAGCAGTTTGCCAGACAAGTCTCCGGCACACGGGGAGCTGTTTTTT CASSLPDKSPAHGELFF
14 TRBJ2-7 . . TRBV6-1 TGTGCCAGCAGCGTATTCAGGAGCTCCTACGAGCAGTACTTC CASSVFRSSYEQYF
18 TRBJ2-7 TRBD2 few TRBV5-1 TGCGCCAGCAGCTTGAGCACCGAAATGAGCGGGAGCCCCTACGAGCAGTACTTC CASSLSTEMSGSPYEQYF
14 TRBJ2-5 . . TRBV4-3 TGCGCCAGCAGCCAAGATCCCCAGGAGGAGACCCAGTACTTC CASSQDPQEETQYF
14 TRBJ2-5 . . TRBV5-8 TGTGCCAGCAGCTTTCGTCAGGGCGGACGGACCCAGTACTTC CASSFRQGGRTQYF
15 TRBJ2-5 TRBD2 many TRBV9 TGTGCCAGCAGCATATCAGCGGGGCTCCAAGAGACCCAGTACTTC CASSISAGLQETQYF
15 TRBJ1-6 . many TRBV7-9 TGTGCCAGCAGCTCACCGGACTCATCAAATTCACCCCTCCACTTT CASSSPDSSNSPLHF
12 TRBJ1-1 . . TRBV27 TGTGCCAGCAGTCGGTTGAACACTGAAGCTTTCTTT CASSRLNTEAFF
16 TRBJ2-2 . . TRBV7-6 TGTGCCAGCAGCTTAGAGAGAAGCGGTGGCTCCGGGGAGCTGTTTTTT CASSLERSGGSGELFF
13 TRBJ2-5 . few TRBV12-3/TRBV12-4 TGTGCCAGCAGTGTGGCGGGGATAGAGACCCAGTACTTC CASSVAGIETQYF
17 TRBJ2-1 TRBD2 many TRBV29-1 TGCAGCGTTGATGGCGGCGGGGGGACCTATGGGTCCTATGAGCAGTTCTTC CSVDGGGGTYGSYEQFF
15 TRBJ1-4 . many TRBV11-2 TGTGCCAGCAGCGGCCGGGACACCCCTGACGAAAAACTGTTTTTT CASSGRDTPDEKLFF
14 TRBJ1-5 . . TRBV28 TGTGCCAGCAGTTTATTCGGGGGCCATCAGCCCCAGCATTTT CASSLFGGHQPQHF
12 TRBJ2-1 TRBD2 few TRBV20-1 TGCAGTGCTAGAGGCGGGGGGTCTGAGCAGTTCTTC CSARGGGSEQFF
15 TRBJ1-6 TRBD1 . TRBV12-3/TRBV12-4 TGTGCCAGCAGTTTGGGGACAGGGGGTTCATCACCCCTCCACTTT CASSLGTGGSSPLHF
13 TRBJ2-1 TRBD2 few TRBV12-3/TRBV12-4 TGTGCCAGCACTAGCGGGAGGGCCGGTGAGCAGTTCTTC CASTSGRAGEQFF
15 TRBJ2-1 . few TRBV9 TGTGCCAGCAGCGTAGGGTCCGCATATAACAATGAGCAGTTCTTC CASSVGSAYNNEQFF
15 TRBJ2-1 TRBD2 . TRBV11-2 TGTGCCAGCAGCTTAGAAGCGGGGGCCTACAATGAGCAGTTCTTC CASSLEAGAYNEQFF
12 TRBJ2-7 . many TRBV7-9 TGTGCCAGCAGCTCCCGAGCCTACGAGCAGTACTTC CASSSRAYEQYF
14 TRBJ2-7 . . TRBV12-3/TRBV12-4 TGTGCCAGCAGTGCCGGGACAATTACCTACGAGCAGTACTTC CASSAGTITYEQYF
16 TRBJ2-7 TRBD2 many TRBV6-1 TGTGCCAGCAGCCCGGGACTAGCGGCTCTTACCTACGAGCAGTACTTC CASSPGLAALTYEQYF
17 TRBJ2-1 TRBD2 many TRBV29-1 TGCAGCGTGGAGGGACTAGCGGGAGGAAGCTCCTACAATGAGCAGTTCTTC CSVEGLAGGSSYNEQFF
14 TRBJ1-4 . . TRBV10-2 TGCGCCAGCAGTACTCAGGGTGCGAATGAAAAACTGTTTTTT CASSTQGANEKLFF
14 TRBJ2-1 . few TRBV20-1 TGCAGTGCTGAAAGTCTACGGTACCTTAATGAGCAGTTCTTC CSAESLRYLNEQFF
17 TRBJ1-1 TRBD1 . TRBV14 TGTGCCAGCAGCCGAACGGCAAGGACAGGGGCGAACACTGAAGCTTTCTTT CASSRTARTGANTEAFF
17 TRBJ2-2 . . TRBV20-1 TGCAGTGCTAGAGTGGGTGGGCCATTCTTACCAACCGGGGAGCTGTTTTTT CSARVGGPFLPTGELFF
13 TRBJ1-1 . . TRBV29-1 TGCAGCGTTGCCTTACCCTCCAGCCTTGAAGCTTTCTTT CSVALPSSLEAFF
14 TRBJ2-7 TRBD2 . TRBV24-1 TGTGCCACCAGTACCGGACTAGCGGGAGTGGAGCAGTACTTC CATSTGLAGVEQYF
14 TRBJ1-1 . few TRBV7-3 TGTGCCAGCAGCCTACGACAGGTGAACACTGAAGCTTTCTTT CASSLRQVNTEAFF
15 TRBJ2-7 . many TRBV7-9 TGTGCCAGCAGCCCCTTAGACAGGGACTTCTACGAGCAGTACTTC CASSPLDRDFYEQYF
15 TRBJ2-1 TRBD2 few TRBV9 TGTGCCAGCAGCGTAGTAACTAGCGGGGGTAATGAGCAGTTCTTC CASSVVTSGGNEQFF
17 TRBJ2-5 . few TRBV7-9 TGTGCCAGCAGCTACTTGAGGCCGACAGAATACCAAGAGACCCAGTACTTC CASSYLRPTEYQETQYF
18 TRBJ1-3 TRBD1 . TRBV10-3 TGTGTCATCAGTGAGTCGGGACAGTACGCTTACTCTGGAAACACCATATATTTT CVISESGQYAYSGNTIYF
12 TRBJ1-2 . few TRBV10-3 TGTGCCATCAAGTCAGTGGAAGTCGGCTACACCTTC CAIKSVEVGYTF
17 TRBJ2-7 TRBD2 many TRBV15 TGTGCCACCAGCAGAGACCCTCGTAGCGGGGGTTCCTACGAGCAGTACTTC CATSRDPRSGGSYEQYF
15 TRBJ2-7 TRBD2 . TRBV27 TGTGCCAGCAGTCAAAGCCTAGCGGGAGTCTACGAGCAGTACTTC CASSQSLAGVYEQYF
20 TRBJ2-3 . . TRBV28 TGTGCCAGCAGTTATACTTCTAGCGCCGAAATCGGGGCTTGGAGGGATACGCAGTATTTT CASSYTSSAEIGAWRDTQYF
16 TRBJ1-1 . . TRBV20-1 TGCTGTGCTAGAGGTCGACAGGCATCCATGAACACTGAAGCTTTCTTT CCARGRQASMNTEAFF
17 TRBJ2-3 . . TRBV4-3 TGCGCCAGCAGCGCCTACTCTCCGGACGGGCGTGCGTATACGCAGTATTTT CASSAYSPDGRAYTQYF
17 TRBJ1-1 TRBD1 . TRBV15 TGTGCCACCAGCAGAGATCGTGCAGGGGGCATGGCCACTGAAGCTTTCTTT CATSRDRAGGMATEAFF
11 TRBJ2-2 . many TRBV2 TGTGCCAGCAGGACCACCGGGGAGCTGTTTTTT CASRTTGELFF
14 TRBJ1-6 . many TRBV28 TGTGCCAGCAGTACCGGGACACCGAATTCACCCCTCCACTTT CASSTGTPNSPLHF